This TCR beta chain derives from a study of blood T cell repertoires in COVID-19. At the level of the study: COVID-19 samples collected from the United States, Italy and Spain covered acute and convalescent phases. PBMCs, B-cell-depleted T cells, or T cells provided the cDNA or gDNA that made up the material.

As originally analysed: Quantification of nucleated cells was approximated via reference gene primer amplification. This table comes from immunoSEQ multiplex PCR, and its TCRdb copy is limited to in-frame clones, with some not included. V, J and clone size reflect that table, while D and trimming were determined from the DNA. The data contain about 190,000 clones, roughly 89% of them singletons. The germline CDR1 and CDR2 sequences are DFQATT and SNEGSKA (reference sequence). The CDR3 loop spans 11 amino acids. V lost 0 bases and J 9 bases, leaving 5 bases between the germline ends. This chain uses TRBV20-1 with TRBJ2-2; D is unclear. The sample taken for sequencing was peripheral blood. The source of this sequence is a man in his fifties with acute or convalescent COVID-19. The CDR3: CSARDKRELFF. CDR3 in DNA: TGCAGTGCTAGAGACAAGCGGGAGCTGTTTTTT.